This is a list of T cell receptor beta chains from one sample in a study of spatial heterogeneity in lung cancer. MiXCR, run by TCRdb on the 5' RACE reads, gives a single entry per CDR3 protein. The sample consists of some 38,000 distinct CDR3 sequences, approximately 7.5% of them appearing once. This specimen consisted of PBMCs, obtained at surgery. These receptors were obtained from a male donor with early-stage non-small cell lung cancer. Both conserved end residues are trimmed from each CDR3.

>TRBJ2-2|TRBV6-2/TRBV6-3
ASSYSKASGVNTGELF
>TRBJ2-2|TRBV7-9
ASSLAGIGGELF
>TRBJ2-1|TRBV7-3
ASSPDPVQGNEQL
>TRBJ2-6|TRBV27
ASSLGQGAGGANVLT
>TRBJ2-1|TRBV11-3
ASSFDGSYNEQF
>TRBJ1-5|TRBV2
ASSQLQGFGQPQH
>TRBJ2-5|TRBV12-3/TRBV12-4
ASSPGLAGAQETQY
>TRBJ2-5|TRBV9
ASSVEGETQY
>TRBJ2-2|TRBV12-3/TRBV12-4
ASSFRAPGSGELF
>TRBJ1-5|TRBV15
ATSRNRPGEGLYSNQPQH
>TRBJ1-6|TRBV4-3
ASSQDGGQSSYNSPLH
>TRBJ1-5|TRBV4-1
ASSQETGNQPQH
>TRBJ2-5|TRBV9
ASSRGQTQETQY
>TRBJ2-6|TRBV7-6
ASSSVGGAGANVLT
>TRBJ1-1|TRBV6-2/TRBV6-3
ASRPRGTEAF
>TRBJ1-5|TRBV24-1
ATSDPRQNQPQH
>TRBJ2-3|TRBV12-3/TRBV12-4
ASSSKTGLTNTQY
>TRBJ1-1|TRBV5-1
ASSLTPQGRTEAF
>TRBJ2-7|TRBV29-1
SVDSGFGYEQY
>TRBJ1-2|TRBV6-5
ASSQSTGGWVGYT
>TRBJ2-4|TRBV11-2
ASSTRQGGKNIQY
>TRBJ2-2|TRBV5-1
ASSLYSGRGTGELF
>TRBJ1-2|TRBV19
ASSIGLPGPNTVYGYT
>TRBJ2-2|TRBV20-1
SAPRNTGELF
>TRBJ2-2|TRBV24-1
ATSEQGPGELF
>TRBJ1-1|TRBV6-6
ASSYLAGGDTEAF
>TRBJ1-5|TRBV20-1
SAFRPGQTQH
>TRBJ1-1|TRBV5-6
ASSAYSGTVVMNTEAF
>TRBJ1-5|TRBV18
ASSPNSGGQPQH
>TRBJ2-5|TRBV11-2
ASSGGGDQY
>TRBJ1-1|TRBV6-2/TRBV6-3
ASSNSRGYNTEAF
>TRBJ2-2|TRBV4-3
ASSQGPLTGELF
>TRBJ2-6|TRBV14
ASSHWDRRSGANVLT
>TRBJ2-1|TRBV30
AWSFGQGSYNEQF
>TRBJ2-3|TRBV5-1
ASSRQASTDTQY
>TRBJ2-2|TRBV20-1
SARGSFGTGELF
>TRBJ2-3|TRBV9
ASSPRRDTFTDTQY
>TRBJ2-3|TRBV6-5
ASSYSGTSTDTQY
>TRBJ2-3|TRBV6-2/TRBV6-3
ASSTGIGGRGSTDTQY
>TRBJ2-2|TRBV2
ASSGNRGTGELF